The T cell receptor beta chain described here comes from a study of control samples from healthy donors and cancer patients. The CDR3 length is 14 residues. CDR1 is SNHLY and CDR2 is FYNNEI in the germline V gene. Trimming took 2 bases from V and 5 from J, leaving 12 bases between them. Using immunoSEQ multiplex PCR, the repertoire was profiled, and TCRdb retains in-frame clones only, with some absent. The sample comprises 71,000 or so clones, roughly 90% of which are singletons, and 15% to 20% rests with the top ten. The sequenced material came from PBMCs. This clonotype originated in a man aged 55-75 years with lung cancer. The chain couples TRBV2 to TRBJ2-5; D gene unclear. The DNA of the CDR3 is TGTGCCAGCAGTGAAATCCTCCCTGGGGAGACCCAGTACTTC. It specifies CASSEILPGETQYF. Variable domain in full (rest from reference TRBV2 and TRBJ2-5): EPEVTQTPSHQVTQMGQEVILRCVPISNHLYFYWYRQILGQKVEFLVSFYNNEISEKSEIFDDQFSVERPDGSNFTLKIRSTKLEDSAMYFCASSEILPGETQYFGPGTRLLVL.